The subject of this entry is one TCR beta chain. The sample originates from a study of response to subunit inactivated influenza vaccine. V was shortened by 3 bases and J by 4 bases, with 12 bases between the two germline ends. Germline V gene sequence: CDR1 DFQATT, CDR2 SNEGSKA (reference sequence). The CDR3 loop spans 13 amino acids. TCRdb used MiXCR to reprocess the RT-PCR reads, holding one entry per CDR3 protein. The sample records hundreds of thousands of distinct CDR3 sequences, over 10% being singletons. The sequence derives from a man between 50 and 59 years old who received an inactivated influenza vaccine. The rearrangement links TRBV20-1 to TRBJ1-1; D gene unclear. The sample was PBMCs from blood, taken more than 35 days after vaccination. DNA of the CDR3: TGCAGTGCTAGGGTCCCCCGGGGCACTGAAGCTTTCTTT. Its protein is CSARVPRGTEAFF.